This TCR beta chain was sequenced for a study of blood T cell repertoires in COVID-19. Whole-study context: COVID-19 samples from acute and convalescent phases originated in the United States, Italy and Spain.

Germline V gene lookup returns CDR1 MDHEN and CDR2 SYDVKM. J gave up 5 bases and V 5 bases, and 9 bases lay outside the gene matches. CDR3 size: 15 residues. Libraries were prepared by immunoSEQ multiplex PCR; TCRdb keeps only in-frame clonotypes and omits some of them. Counted here are approximately 180,000 clones, 88% occurring once; the ten biggest clones make up 5.5% to 7%. The V gene is TRBV28, the J gene TRBJ2-1; the match to TRBD1 covers 7 bases. Material: peripheral blood. This clonotype was obtained from a man aged 35-49 years with active or convalescent COVID-19. The CDR3 sequence is CASSGSPGQNNEQFF. The CDR3 nucleotides read TGTGCCAGCAGTGGATCCCCGGGACAGAACAATGAGCAGTTCTTC.